This T cell receptor (beta chain) came from a study of blood T cell repertoires in COVID-19. Study-level background: Both acute and convalescent COVID-19 samples were obtained from the United States, Italy and Spain.

V was trimmed by 2 bases and J by 5 bases, leaving 6 bases between them. The CDR3 runs to 12 residues. Germline V lookup: CDR1 SGHVS, CDR2 FQNEAQ. As handled by the study authors: For nucleated cells, counts were estimated from reference gene primer amplification. Generated by immunoSEQ multiplex PCR, the TCRdb table keeps only in-frame clones and is missing some. The DNA gave D and trimming, while V, J and clone size come from that table. The sample shows over 110,000 clones, approximately 89% of them seen only once. The TCR sequence derives from a human donor in a cohort sampled during active COVID-19. The chain employs TRBV7-8 and TRBJ2-5, with D perhaps TRBD1 (5 bases). Sequenced sample: peripheral blood. CDR3 loop: CASSLQGETQYF. The CDR3 DNA is TGTGCCAGCAGCTTACAGGGTGAGACCCAGTACTTC.